Only a few counts were recorded for the clone carrying this T cell receptor (beta chain). The antigen is not known. This CDR3 has 15 amino acids. V shed 0 bases and J shed 0 bases, with 9 bases lying between them. Germline lookup yields CDR1 DFQATT and CDR2 SNEGSKA (reference sequence). The entry originates in a study of T cells in Graves' hyperthyroidism and ophthalmopathy. Study details: Peripheral blood was secured at the point of initial diagnosis, before any treatment. Findings and caveats of the study: In validation, the model predicted ophthalmopathy. These predictions came a median about 6.5 months before onset.

The TCR beta CDR3 regions underwent amplification using RNA transcripts as the source. HTBI primers were the set used in a first-round RT-PCR of the TCR CDR3. MiXCR, run by TCRdb on the multiplex PCR reads, gives a single entry per CDR3 protein. The table lists approximately 640,000 distinct CDR3 sequences, around 15% of them singletons. A roughly 9.1 ml volume of fresh peripheral blood provided the PBMCs. Sequenced input: blood. The chain carries TRBV20-1 and TRBJ2-4; the D gene is possibly TRBD2 (6 bases). This TCR was sampled from a woman under 40 with Graves' hyperthyroidism. The CDR3 here is CSARDLGGAKNIQYF. For the CDR3, the DNA is TGCAGTGCTAGAGATTTGGGGGGAGCCAAAAACATTCAGTACTTC.